This T cell receptor beta chain is drawn from a study of T cells in Graves' hyperthyroidism and ophthalmopathy. TCR beta CDR3 regions were amplified from RNA transcripts. The HTBI primer set was used in a first-round RT-PCR of the TCR CDR3. TCRdb re-called the multiplex PCR reads through MiXCR, storing one row per CDR3 protein. The data show about 350,000 distinct CDR3 sequences, approximately 15% seen once. This clonotype was recorded many times. The CDR3 spans 14 residues. Germline CDR1 and CDR2: SGHTA and FQGTGA. Trimming removed 2 bases from V and 7 bases from J, with 12 bases in between. The TCR was taken from a woman under 40 with Graves' hyperthyroidism. The material sequenced was blood. The chain links TRBV7-3 to TRBJ2-1; perhaps D is TRBD1 or TRBD2 (5 bases each). CDR3 in amino acids: CASSLGGFANEQFF. The CDR3 coding sequence is TGTGCCAGCAGCTTAGGGGGTTTTGCTAATGAGCAGTTCTTC.